The entry below describes one T cell receptor (beta chain). This record comes from a study of blood T cell repertoires in COVID-19. Clones were sequenced by immunoSEQ multiplex PCR, and TCRdb holds only the in-frame ones, with some missing. The top ten hold roughly 6.3% of the sample, which has roughly 290,000 clones, 70% to 90% seen once. This study enrolled people aged about 18 to 100 from about 26 US geographic areas. Cohort 3 donors counted as recovered after two negative PCRs, clearance, or resolved symptoms. CDR1 and CDR2 from the germline V gene are LNHDA and SQIVND (reference sequence). Trimming at V came to 5 bases and at J to 7 bases, leaving 11 bases not matched to a gene. The CDR3 loop spans 16 amino acids.

The TCR was taken from a woman aged 40 to 50 who had recovered from COVID-19. The chain uses TRBV19 and TRBJ1-6; TRBD1 aligns across 7 bases. Sequences were obtained from PBMCs or T cells enriched from blood (not recorded which). CDR3 amino acids: CASSPLRDSSNSPLHF. CDR3 nucleotide sequence: TGTGCCAGTAGTCCGTTACGGGACAGCTCAAATTCACCCCTCCACTTT.